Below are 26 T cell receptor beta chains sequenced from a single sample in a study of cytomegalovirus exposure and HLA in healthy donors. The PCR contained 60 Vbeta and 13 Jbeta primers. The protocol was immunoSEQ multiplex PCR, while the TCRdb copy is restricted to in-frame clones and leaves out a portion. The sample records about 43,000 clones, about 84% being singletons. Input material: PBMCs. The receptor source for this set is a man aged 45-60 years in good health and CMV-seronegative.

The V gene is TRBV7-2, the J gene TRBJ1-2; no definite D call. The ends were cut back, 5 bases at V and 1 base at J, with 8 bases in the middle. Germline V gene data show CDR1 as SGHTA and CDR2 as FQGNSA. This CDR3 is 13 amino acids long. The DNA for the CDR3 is TGTGCCAGCAGCCAACAGAGTAACTATGGCTACACCTTC. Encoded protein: CASSQQSNYGYTF.

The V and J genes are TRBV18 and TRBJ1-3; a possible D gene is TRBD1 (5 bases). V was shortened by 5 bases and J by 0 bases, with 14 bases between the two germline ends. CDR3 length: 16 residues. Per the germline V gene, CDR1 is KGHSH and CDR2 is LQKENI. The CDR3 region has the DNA TGTGCCAGCTCAGCCGGGACTTTAGCCTCTGGAAACACCATATATTTT. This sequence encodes CASSAGTLASGNTIYF.

The CDR3 DNA is TGTGCCAGCAGCACCCTAGCGGTAGGATCCTACGAGCAGTACTTC. It specifies CASSTLAVGSYEQYF. The V call is TRBV5-4, the J call TRBJ2-7, with TRBD2 matching 7 bases. Germline CDR1 is SGHNT and CDR2 is YYREEE (reference sequence). This CDR3 is 15 amino acids long. The J segment lost 1 base and the V segment lost 4 bases, leaving 8 bases of the junction unmatched.

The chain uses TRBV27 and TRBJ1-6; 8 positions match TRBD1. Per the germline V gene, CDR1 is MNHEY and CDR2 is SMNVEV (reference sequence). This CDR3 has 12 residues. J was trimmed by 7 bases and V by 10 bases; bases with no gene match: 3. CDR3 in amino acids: CAIGQGNSPLHF. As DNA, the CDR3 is TGTGCCATCGGACAGGGAAATTCACCCCTCCACTTT.

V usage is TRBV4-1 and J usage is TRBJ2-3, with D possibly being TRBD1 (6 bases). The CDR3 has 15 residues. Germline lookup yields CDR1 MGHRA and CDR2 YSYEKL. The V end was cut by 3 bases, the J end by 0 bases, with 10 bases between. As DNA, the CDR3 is TGCGCCAGCAGCCATTACAGGGCTAGCACAGATACGCAGTATTTT. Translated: CASSHYRASTDTQYF.

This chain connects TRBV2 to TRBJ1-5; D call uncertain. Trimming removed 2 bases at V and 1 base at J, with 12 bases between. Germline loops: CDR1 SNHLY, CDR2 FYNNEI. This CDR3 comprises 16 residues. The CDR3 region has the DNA TGTGCCAGCAGTGAACAACCGAGAAAGAGCAATCAGCCCCAGCATTTT. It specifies CASSEQPRKSNQPQHF.

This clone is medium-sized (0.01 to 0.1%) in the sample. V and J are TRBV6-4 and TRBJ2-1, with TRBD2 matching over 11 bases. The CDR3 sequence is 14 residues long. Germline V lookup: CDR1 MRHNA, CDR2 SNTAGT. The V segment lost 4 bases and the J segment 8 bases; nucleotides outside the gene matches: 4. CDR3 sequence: CASSALAGGDEQFF. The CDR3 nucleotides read TGTGCCAGCAGTGCTCTAGCGGGGGGCGATGAGCAGTTCTTC.

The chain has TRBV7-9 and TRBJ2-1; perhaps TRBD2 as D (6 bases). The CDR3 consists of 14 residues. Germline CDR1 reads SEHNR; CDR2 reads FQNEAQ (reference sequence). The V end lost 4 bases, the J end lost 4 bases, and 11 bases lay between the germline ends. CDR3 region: CASSWEGLYNEQFF. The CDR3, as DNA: TGTGCCAGCAGCTGGGAAGGACTATACAATGAGCAGTTCTTC. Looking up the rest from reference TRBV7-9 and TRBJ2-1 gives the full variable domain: DTGVSQNPRHKITKRGQNVTFRCDPISEHNRLYWYRQTLGQGPEFLTYFQNEAQLEKSRLLSDRFSAERPKGSFSTLEIQRTEQGDSAMYLCASSWEGLYNEQFFGPGTRLTVL.

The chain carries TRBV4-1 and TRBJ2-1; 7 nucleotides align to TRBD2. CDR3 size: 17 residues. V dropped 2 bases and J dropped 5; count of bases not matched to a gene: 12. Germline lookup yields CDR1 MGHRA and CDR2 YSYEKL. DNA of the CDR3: TGCGCCAGCAGCCAACCATTGCAGCGGGGAACAAACAATGAGCAGTTCTTC. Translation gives CASSQPLQRGTNNEQFF.

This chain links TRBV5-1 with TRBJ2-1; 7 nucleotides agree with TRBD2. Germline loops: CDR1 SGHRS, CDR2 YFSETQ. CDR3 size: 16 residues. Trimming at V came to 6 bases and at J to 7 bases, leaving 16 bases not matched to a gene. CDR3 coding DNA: TGCGCCAGCACCCTTGGGGGGGGGTCCGTTTGGAATGAGCAGTTCTTC. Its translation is CASTLGGGSVWNEQFF. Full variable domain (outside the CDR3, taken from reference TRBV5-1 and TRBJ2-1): KAGVTQTPRYLIKTRGQQVTLSCSPISGHRSVSWYQQTPGQGLQFLFEYFSETQRNKGNFPGRFSGRQFSNSRSEMNVSTLELGDSALYLCASTLGGGSVWNEQFFGPGTRLTVL.

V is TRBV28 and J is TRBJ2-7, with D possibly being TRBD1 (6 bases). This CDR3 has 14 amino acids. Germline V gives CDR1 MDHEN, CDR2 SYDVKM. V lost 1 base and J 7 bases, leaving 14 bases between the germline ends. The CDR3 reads CASSLSGASGEQYF. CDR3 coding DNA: TGTGCCAGCAGTTTATCAGGGGCAAGTGGAGAGCAGTACTTC.

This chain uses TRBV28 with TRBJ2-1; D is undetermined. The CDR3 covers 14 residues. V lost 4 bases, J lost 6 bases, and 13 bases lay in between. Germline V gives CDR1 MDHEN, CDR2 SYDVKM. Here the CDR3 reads CASSSPLRSNEQFF. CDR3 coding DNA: TGTGCCAGCAGTTCCCCTTTGCGGTCCAATGAGCAGTTCTTC.

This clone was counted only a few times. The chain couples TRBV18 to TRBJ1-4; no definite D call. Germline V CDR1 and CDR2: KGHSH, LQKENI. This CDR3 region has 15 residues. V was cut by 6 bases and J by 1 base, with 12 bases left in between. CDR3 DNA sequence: TGTGCCAGCTCCCCCCGTGGCGGAACTAATGAAAAACTGTTTTTT. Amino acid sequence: CASSPRGGTNEKLFF.

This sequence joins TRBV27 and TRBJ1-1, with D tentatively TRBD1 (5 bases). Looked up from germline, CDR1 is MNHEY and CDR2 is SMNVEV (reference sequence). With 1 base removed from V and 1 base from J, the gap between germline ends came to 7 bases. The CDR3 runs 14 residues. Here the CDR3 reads CASSLLGGNTEAFF. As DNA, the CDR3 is TGTGCCAGCAGTTTATTGGGGGGGAACACTGAAGCTTTCTTT.

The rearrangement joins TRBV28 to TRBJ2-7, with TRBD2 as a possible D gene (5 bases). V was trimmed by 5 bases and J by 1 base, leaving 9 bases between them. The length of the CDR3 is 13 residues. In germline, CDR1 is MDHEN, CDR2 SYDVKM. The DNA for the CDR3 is TGTGCCAGCAGTAGCGGTTCTTCCTACGAGCAGTACTTC. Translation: CASSSGSSYEQYF.

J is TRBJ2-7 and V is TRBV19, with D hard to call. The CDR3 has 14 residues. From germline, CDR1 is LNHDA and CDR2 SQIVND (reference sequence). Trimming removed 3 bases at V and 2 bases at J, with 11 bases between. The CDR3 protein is CASSIRQAPYEQYF. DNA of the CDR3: TGTGCCAGTAGTATCCGGCAGGCGCCCTACGAGCAGTACTTC.

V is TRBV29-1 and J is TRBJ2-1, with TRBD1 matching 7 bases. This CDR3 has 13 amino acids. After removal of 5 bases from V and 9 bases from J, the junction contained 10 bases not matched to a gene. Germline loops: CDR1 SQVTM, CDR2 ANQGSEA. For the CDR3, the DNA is TGCAGCGTTTGGACAGGTGAACACGGTGAGCAGTTCTTC. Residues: CSVWTGEHGEQFF.

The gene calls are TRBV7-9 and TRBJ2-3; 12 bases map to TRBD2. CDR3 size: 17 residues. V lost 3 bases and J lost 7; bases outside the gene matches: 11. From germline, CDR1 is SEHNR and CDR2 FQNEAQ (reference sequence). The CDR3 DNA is TGTGCCAGCAGCTTCCTCGGACTAGCGGGGTACGCGAATACGCAGTATTTT. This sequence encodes CASSFLGLAGYANTQYF.

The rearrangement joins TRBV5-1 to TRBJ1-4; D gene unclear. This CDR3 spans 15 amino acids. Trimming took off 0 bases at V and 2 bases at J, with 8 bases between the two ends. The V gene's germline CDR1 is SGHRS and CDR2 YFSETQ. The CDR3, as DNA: TGCGCCAGCAGCTTGGAGAGGGCGACTAATGAAAAACTGTTTTTT. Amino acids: CASSLERATNEKLFF.

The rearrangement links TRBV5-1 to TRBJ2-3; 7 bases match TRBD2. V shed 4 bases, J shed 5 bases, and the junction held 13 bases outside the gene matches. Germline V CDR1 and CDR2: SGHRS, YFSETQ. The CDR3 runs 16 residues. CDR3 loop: CASSSGLGRYVDTQYF. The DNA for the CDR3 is TGCGCCAGCAGCAGTGGACTAGGTCGATATGTAGATACGCAGTATTTT.

CDR3 sequence: CASGDSEWAEQYF. The CDR3, as DNA: TGTGCCAGCGGCGACAGCGAATGGGCCGAGCAGTACTTC. V and J are TRBV11-2 and TRBJ2-7; D possibly corresponds to TRBD1 (5 bases). In germline, CDR1 is SGHAT, CDR2 FQNNGV. The CDR3 has 13 residues. Trimming stripped 8 bases from V and 6 bases from J, with 17 bases between. The whole variable domain, filled in from reference TRBV11-2 and TRBJ2-7, reads EAGVAQSPRYKIIEKRQSVAFWCNPISGHATLYWYQQILGQGPKLLIQFQNNGVVDDSQLPKDRFSAERLKGVDSTLKIQPAKLEDSAVYLCASGDSEWAEQYFGPGTRLTVT.

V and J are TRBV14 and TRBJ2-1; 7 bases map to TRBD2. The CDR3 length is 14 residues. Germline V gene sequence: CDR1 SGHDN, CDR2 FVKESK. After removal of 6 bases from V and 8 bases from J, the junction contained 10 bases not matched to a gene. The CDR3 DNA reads TGTGCCAGCAGTGGGCGGGAGAAGGGGCATGAGCAGTTCTTC. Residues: CASSGREKGHEQFF. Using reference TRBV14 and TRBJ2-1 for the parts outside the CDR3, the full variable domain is EAGVTQFPSHSVIEKGQTVTLRCDPISGHDNLYWYRRVMGKEIKFLLHFVKESKQDESGMPNNRFLAERTGGTYSTLKVQPAELEDSGVYFCASSGREKGHEQFFGPGTRLTVL.

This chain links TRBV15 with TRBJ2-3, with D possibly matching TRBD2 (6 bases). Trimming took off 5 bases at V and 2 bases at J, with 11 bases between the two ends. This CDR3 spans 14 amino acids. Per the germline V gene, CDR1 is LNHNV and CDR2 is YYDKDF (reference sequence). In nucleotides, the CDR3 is TGTGCCACCAGCCGTCGGGAGATCACAGATACGCAGTATTTT. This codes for CATSRREITDTQYF.

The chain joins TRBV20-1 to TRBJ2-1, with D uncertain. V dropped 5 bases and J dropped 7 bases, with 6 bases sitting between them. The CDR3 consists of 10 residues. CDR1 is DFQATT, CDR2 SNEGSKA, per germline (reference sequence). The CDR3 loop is CSARYNEQFF. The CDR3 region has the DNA TGCAGTGCTCGGTATAATGAGCAGTTCTTC.

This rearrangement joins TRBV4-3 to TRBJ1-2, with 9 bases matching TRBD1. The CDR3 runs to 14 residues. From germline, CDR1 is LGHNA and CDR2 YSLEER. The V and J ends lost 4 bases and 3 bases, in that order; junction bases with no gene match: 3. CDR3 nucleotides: TGCGCCAGCAGCCCCGACAGGGGGGACTATGGCTACACCTTC. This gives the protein CASSPDRGDYGYTF.

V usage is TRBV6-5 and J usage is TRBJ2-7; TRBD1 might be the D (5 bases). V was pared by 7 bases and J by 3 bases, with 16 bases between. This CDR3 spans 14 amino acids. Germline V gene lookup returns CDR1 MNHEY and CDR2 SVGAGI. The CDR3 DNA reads TGTGCCAGCAAGGATGGTTCTGGACACTACGAGCAGTACTTC. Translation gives CASKDGSGHYEQYF.